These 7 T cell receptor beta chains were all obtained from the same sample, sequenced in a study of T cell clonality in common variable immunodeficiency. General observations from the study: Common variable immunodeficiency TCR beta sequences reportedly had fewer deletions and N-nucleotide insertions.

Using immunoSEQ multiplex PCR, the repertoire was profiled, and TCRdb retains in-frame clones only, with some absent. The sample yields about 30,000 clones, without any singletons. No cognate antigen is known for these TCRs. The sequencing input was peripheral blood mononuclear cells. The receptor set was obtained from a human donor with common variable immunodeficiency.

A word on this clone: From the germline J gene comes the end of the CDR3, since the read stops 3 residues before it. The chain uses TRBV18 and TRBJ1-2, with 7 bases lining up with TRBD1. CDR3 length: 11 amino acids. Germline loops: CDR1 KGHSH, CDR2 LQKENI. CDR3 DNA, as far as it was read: TGTGCCAGCTCACCGGACAGGGGC. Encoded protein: CASSPDRG. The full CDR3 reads CASSPDRGYTF.

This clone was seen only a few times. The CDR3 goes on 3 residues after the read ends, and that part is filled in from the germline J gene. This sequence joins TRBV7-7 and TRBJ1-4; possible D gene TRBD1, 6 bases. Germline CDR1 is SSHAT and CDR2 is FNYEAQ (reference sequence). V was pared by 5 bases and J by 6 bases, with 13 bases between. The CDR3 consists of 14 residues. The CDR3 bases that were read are TGTGCCAGCAGCCGGGACACCGTCGATGAAAAA. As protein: CASSRDTVDEK. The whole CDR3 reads CASSRDTVDEKLFF. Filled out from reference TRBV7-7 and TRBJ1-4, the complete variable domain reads GAGVSQSPRYKVTKRGQDVTLRCDPISSHATLYWYQQALGQGPEFLTYFNYEAQPDKSGLPSDRFSAERPEGSISTLTIQRTEQRDSAMYRCASSRDTVDEKLFFGSGTQLSVL.

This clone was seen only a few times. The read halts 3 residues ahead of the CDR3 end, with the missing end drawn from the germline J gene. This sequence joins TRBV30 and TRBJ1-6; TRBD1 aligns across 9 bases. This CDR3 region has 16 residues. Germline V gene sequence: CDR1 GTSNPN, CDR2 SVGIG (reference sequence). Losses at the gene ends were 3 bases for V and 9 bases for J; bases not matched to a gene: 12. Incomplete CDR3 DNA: TGTGCCTGGAGACAGACACCGGGACAGGGAGTTTCACCC. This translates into CAWRQTPGQGVSP. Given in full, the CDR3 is CAWRQTPGQGVSPLHF. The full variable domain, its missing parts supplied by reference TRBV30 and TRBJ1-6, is SQTIHQWPATLVQPVGSPLSLECTVEGTSNPNLYWYRQAAGRGLQLLFYSVGIGQISSEVPQNLSASRPQDRQFILSSKKLLLSDSGFYLCAWRQTPGQGVSPLHFGNGTRLTVT.

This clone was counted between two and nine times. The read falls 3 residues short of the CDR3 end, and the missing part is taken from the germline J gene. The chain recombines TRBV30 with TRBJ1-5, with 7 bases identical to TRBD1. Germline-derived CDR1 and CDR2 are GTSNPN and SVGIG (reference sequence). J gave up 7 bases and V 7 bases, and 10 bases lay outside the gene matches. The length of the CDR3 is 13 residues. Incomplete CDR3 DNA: TGTGCCTTCCTAGGGGGCGCCGGACAGCCC. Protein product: CAFLGGAGQP. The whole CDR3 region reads CAFLGGAGQPQHF. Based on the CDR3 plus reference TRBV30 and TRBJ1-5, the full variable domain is SQTIHQWPATLVQPVGSPLSLECTVEGTSNPNLYWYRQAAGRGLQLLFYSVGIGQISSEVPQNLSASRPQDRQFILSSKKLLLSDSGFYLCAFLGGAGQPQHFGDGTRLSIL.

Incomplete CDR3 DNA: TGTGCCAGCAGTGACATCGGCTCTGGAAACACC. Translating gives CASSDIGSGNT. The whole CDR3 region reads CASSDIGSGNTIYF. V and J are TRBV6-1 and TRBJ1-3; D remains ambiguous. Read coverage stops 3 residues before the CDR3 terminus; the germline J gene supplies the remainder. Trimming pared 3 bases from V and 0 bases from J, leaving 6 bases between. There are 14 residues in the CDR3. Germline loops: CDR1 MNHNS, CDR2 SASEGT.

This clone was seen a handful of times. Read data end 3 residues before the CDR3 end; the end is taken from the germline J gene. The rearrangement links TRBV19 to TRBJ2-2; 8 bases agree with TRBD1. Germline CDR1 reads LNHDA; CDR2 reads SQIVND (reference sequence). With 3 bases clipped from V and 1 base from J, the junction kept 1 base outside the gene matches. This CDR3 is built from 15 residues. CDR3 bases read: TGTGCCAGTAGTATCGGGACAGGGAACACCGGGGAG. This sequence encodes CASSIGTGNTGE. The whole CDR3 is CASSIGTGNTGELFF.

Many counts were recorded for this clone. CDR3 DNA (partial): TGTGCCAGCAGCACTAGCTGGAACACAGATACG. Protein product: CASSTSWNTDT. The whole CDR3 is CASSTSWNTDTQYF. J is TRBJ2-3 and V is TRBV7-6; tentatively, D is TRBD2 (6 bases). The sequence runs out 3 residues before the end of the CDR3; the remainder is reconstructed from the germline J gene. Trimming shortened V by 5 bases and J by 2 bases, and 11 bases separated the two germline ends. Germline loops: CDR1 SGHVS, CDR2 FNYEAQ. This CDR3 has 14 amino acids. The full variable domain, with the rest looked up from reference TRBV7-6 and TRBJ2-3, is GAGVSQSPRYKVTKRGQDVALRCDPISGHVSLYWYRQALGQGPEFLTYFNYEAQQDKSGLPNDRFSAERPEGSISTLTIQRTEQRDSAMYRCASSTSWNTDTQYFGPGTRLTVL.